The present T cell receptor (beta chain) was sequenced within a study of T cell responses to AZD1222 COVID-19 vaccine. CDR1 SGHTA and CDR2 FQGTGA come from the germline V gene. With 4 bases removed from V and 6 bases from J, the gap between germline ends came to 9 bases. This CDR3 comprises 13 residues. Sequencing used immunoSEQ multiplex PCR; TCRdb keeps in-frame clones, though not all of them. The data hold 150,000 to 200,000 clones, with about 90% observed a single time. This chain joins TRBV7-3 and TRBJ2-2; tentatively, D is TRBD2 (5 bases). The sequence was obtained from an adult in good health. Specimen: peripheral blood, collected on day 0 of AZD1222 vaccination. CDR3 sequence reads: CASSSRGPGELFF. The CDR3, as DNA: TGTGCCAGCAGCTCCAGAGGGCCCGGGGAGCTGTTTTTT. The complete variable domain, with remaining parts taken from reference TRBV7-3 and TRBJ2-2, reads GAGVSQTPSNKVTEKGKYVELRCDPISGHTALYWYRQSLGQGPEFLIYFQGTGAADDSGLPNDRFFAVRPEGSVSTLKIQRTERGDSAVYLCASSSRGPGELFFGEGSRLTVL.